The 16 T cell receptor beta chains presented below share a single source sample, sequenced in a study of CD8+ T cells in alopecia areata (dated by TCRdb to the late 2010s). Libraries came from the immunoSEQ multiplex PCR assay. To provide template for TCR sequencing, every sample had RNA extracted and reverse transcribed into cDNA. TCRdb carries this immuneACCESS record with in-frame sequences only. Its versions omit some clonotypes, under half of them owing to an unresolved V gene in the studies checked, with the rest unexplained. For this sample the table gives about 150,000 clones, of which around 60% were detected only once. The leading ten clones occupy under 7.5% of the sample. The label giving this sample's time point can be read as: baseline before oral tofacitinib. The material was CD4+ T cells sorted from blood, obtained at week 0. The receptors were sampled from a human donor with alopecia areata.

The V gene is TRBV6-1, the J gene TRBJ2-5; 7 nucleotides match TRBD2. The CDR3 totals 17 residues. Trimming took 0 bases from V and 5 from J; bases not matched to a gene: 12. CDR1 MNHNS and CDR2 SASEGT come from the germline V gene. The CDR3: CASSEAPSGRVGETQYF. The CDR3 DNA follows: TGTGCCAGCAGTGAAGCCCCATCTGGGAGGGTGGGGGAGACCCAGTACTTC.

The chain joins TRBV18 to TRBJ1-2; maybe TRBD1 (6 bases). This CDR3 has 16 residues. V lost 5 bases to trimming and J lost 6 bases, with 22 bases between them. Germline assignment: CDR1 KGHSH and CDR2 LQKENI. In DNA, the CDR3 is TGTGCCAGCTCATTTTTTGAGGGGGAAGCTGGTAATGGCTACACCTTC. Its translation: CASSFFEGEAGNGYTF. The full variable domain, rest sourced from reference TRBV18 and TRBJ1-2, is NAGVMQNPRHLVRRRGQEARLRCSPMKGHSHVYWYRQLPEEGLKFMVYLQKENIIDESGMPKERFSAEFPKEGPSILRIQQVVRGDSAAYFCASSFFEGEAGNGYTFGSGTRLTVV.

This clone was found a few times. Additional DNA sequences in this sample encode the identical CDR3. The rearrangement links TRBV4-2 to TRBJ2-3; D unresolved. Germline V lookup: CDR1 LGHNA, CDR2 YNFKEQ. The CDR3 has 13 amino acids. Trimming pared 1 base from V and 0 bases from J, leaving 2 bases between. DNA of the CDR3: TGTGCCAGCAGCCAAGGTAGCACAGATACGCAGTATTTT. Its translation is CASSQGSTDTQYF.

The V and J genes are TRBV7-2 and TRBJ2-2, with 9 bases fitting TRBD1. The CDR3 has 18 amino acids. Germline CDR1 SGHTA, CDR2 FQGNSA. V lost 1 base and J lost 6; bases outside the gene matches: 12. CDR3 in DNA: TGTGCCAGCAGCTTAGAGTCAGTGGGGACAGGGAATTCCGGGGAGCTGTTTTTT. This gives the protein CASSLESVGTGNSGELFF.

The chain couples TRBV29-1 to TRBJ2-3; D possibly corresponds to TRBD2 (5 bases). V was cut by 4 bases and J by 0 bases, with 11 bases left in between. Germline-derived CDR1 and CDR2 are SQVTM and ANQGSEA. The CDR3 extends over 14 amino acids. As DNA, the CDR3 is TGCAGCGTTGTGGTGACTATGAGCACAGATACGCAGTATTTT. Translation: CSVVVTMSTDTQYF.

The chain is built from TRBV9 and TRBJ2-3; TRBD1 is a possible D gene (5 bases). CDR3 size: 15 residues. The V end was cut by 4 bases, the J end by 2 bases, with 14 bases between. CDR1 and CDR2 (germline): SGDLS, YYNGEE. The CDR3 loop reads CASSPLGLVTDTQYF. The CDR3 coding sequence is TGTGCCAGCAGCCCATTGGGGCTGGTCACAGATACGCAGTATTTT. The full variable domain, in which reference TRBV9 and TRBJ2-3 provide the parts outside the CDR3, is DSGVTQTPKHLITATGQRVTLRCSPRSGDLSVYWYQQSLDQGLQFLIQYYNGEERAKGNILERFSAQQFPDLHSELNLSSLELGDSALYFCASSPLGLVTDTQYFGPGTRLTVL.

The rearrangement joins TRBV18 to TRBJ1-1, with 10 bases matching TRBD1. The germline gives CDR1 KGHSH, CDR2 LQKENI. V lost 3 bases and J lost 8; bases outside the gene matches: 0. The CDR3 consists of 12 residues. The CDR3 region has the DNA TGTGCCAGCTCACCGGGACAGGGGGAAGCTTTCTTT. This codes for CASSPGQGEAFF. The complete variable domain, with remaining parts taken from reference TRBV18 and TRBJ1-1, reads NAGVMQNPRHLVRRRGQEARLRCSPMKGHSHVYWYRQLPEEGLKFMVYLQKENIIDESGMPKERFSAEFPKEGPSILRIQQVVRGDSAAYFCASSPGQGEAFFGQGTRLTVV.

This chain joins TRBV4-2 and TRBJ2-2; D gene unclear. The CDR3 runs 14 residues. From germline, CDR1 is LGHNA and CDR2 YNFKEQ. Trimming took off 2 bases at V and 7 bases at J, with 11 bases between the two ends. The CDR3 here is CASSQPPMGGELFF. Here the CDR3 DNA reads TGTGCCAGCAGCCAACCTCCGATGGGCGGGGAGCTGTTTTTT.

This clone was seen only once. The chain carries TRBV5-6 and TRBJ2-7, with 7 bases aligning to TRBD1. The CDR3 spans 14 residues. Germline values: CDR1 SGHDT, CDR2 YYEEEE. V lost 1 base to trimming and J lost 6 bases; unmatched junction nucleotides: 7. CDR3 coding DNA: TGTGCCAGCAGCTTGAGACAGGGTTTGGGCGAGCAGTACTTC. Its protein product is CASSLRQGLGEQYF.

The chain couples TRBV4-3 to TRBJ2-6; 8 bases align to TRBD2. V was clipped by 3 bases and J by 0 bases; unmatched bases: 4. The germline V gene encodes CDR1 LGHNA and CDR2 YSLEER. The CDR3 sequence is 17 residues long. CDR3 region: CASSQPGLDSGANVLTF. DNA of the CDR3: TGCGCCAGCAGCCAGCCGGGACTAGACTCTGGGGCCAACGTCCTGACTTTC.

This sequence joins TRBV7-9 and TRBJ1-6, with D unclear. V shed 3 bases and J shed 7 bases, with 10 bases lying between them. Germline assignment: CDR1 SEHNR and CDR2 FQNEAQ (reference sequence). The CDR3 loop spans 14 amino acids. CDR3 coding DNA: TGTGCCAGCAGCTTTCAAGGGATAAATTCACCCCTCCACTTT. Its translation: CASSFQGINSPLHF.

The genes are TRBV23-1 and TRBJ1-6; tentatively, D is TRBD1 (5 bases). TRBV23-1 is filed as an ORF, its function uncertain. The CDR3 runs to 15 residues. The V end was cut by 4 bases, the J end by 6 bases, with 13 bases between. CDR3 sequence: CASSPRVKVNSPLHF. The CDR3 DNA sequence: TGCGCCAGCAGTCCCAGGGTGAAGGTTAATTCACCCCTCCACTTT.

The rearrangement joins TRBV29-1 to TRBJ1-5, with 10 bases aligning to TRBD1. The V gene end was trimmed by 5 bases and the J gene end by 2 bases; junction bases not matched to a gene: 3. Germline-derived CDR1 and CDR2 are SQVTM and ANQGSEA. The CDR3 loop spans 14 amino acids. This chain's CDR3 is CSVRGTGGNQPQHF. CDR3 nucleotides: TGCAGCGTTCGGGGGACAGGGGGCAATCAGCCCCAGCATTTT.

This clone has more than one count but fewer than ten. This chain's CDR3 is CASSLNTEAFF. Here the CDR3 DNA reads TGTGCCAGCAGCCTGAACACTGAAGCTTTCTTT. The chain recombines TRBV7-9 with TRBJ1-1; D not certain. V was cut by 5 bases and J by 0 bases, with 1 base left in between. Germline CDR1 and CDR2: SEHNR and FQNEAQ (reference sequence). The CDR3 loop spans 11 amino acids. The variable domain in full, with the rest retrieved from reference TRBV7-9 and TRBJ1-1, is DTGVSQNPRHKITKRGQNVTFRCDPISEHNRLYWYRQTLGQGPEFLTYFQNEAQLEKSRLLSDRFSAERPKGSFSTLEIQRTEQGDSAMYLCASSLNTEAFFGQGTRLTVV.

The CDR3 sequence is CASSRNGYYGYTF. The CDR3 DNA is TGTGCCAGCAGCCGGAACGGTTACTATGGCTACACCTTC. V and J are TRBV6-5 and TRBJ1-2; D unclear. This CDR3 comprises 13 residues. The V gene lost 6 bases and the J gene lost 3 bases, with 11 bases spanning the gap. Per the germline V gene, CDR1 is MNHEY and CDR2 is SVGAGI.

This clone has only one observation. The chain is built from TRBV15 and TRBJ2-3, with D maybe TRBD2 (6 bases). The ends were cut back, 1 base at V and 1 base at J, with 9 bases in the middle. This CDR3 has 15 amino acids. CDR1 and CDR2 from the germline V gene are LNHNV and YYDKDF (reference sequence). DNA of the CDR3: TGTGCCACCAGCAGAGTATCTAGCGGCACAGATACGCAGTATTTT. This encodes CATSRVSSGTDTQYF.